The 4 T cell receptor beta chains presented below share a single source sample, sequenced in a study of regulatory T cells in long-lasting Graves disease. Time point indicated: newly diagnosed GD, antithyroid drugs for less than 3 months. After RNA was extracted from PBMCs, the TCR library was made from it. Through Arm-PCR of CDR3 regions and iRepertoire HTBI primers, TCR beta libraries were built. TCRdb analysed the multiplex PCR reads with MiXCR anew, one entry per CDR3 protein. The sample contains hundreds of thousands of distinct CDR3 sequences, 15% to 20% of which appear only once. The source was peripheral blood mononuclear cells (PBMCs), collected at new diagnosis, from a patient treated with antithyroid drugs. The receptors come from a female donor with Graves disease.

This clonotype was seen a few times. The chain links TRBV20-1 to TRBJ2-1; 16 bases fit TRBD2. The CDR3 is 16 amino acids. V lost 5 bases to trimming and J lost 8 bases; unmatched junction nucleotides: 9. Germline V gene data show CDR1 as DFQATT and CDR2 as SNEGSKA (reference sequence). CDR3 nucleotide sequence: TGCAGTGCTTCGGGACTAGCGGGAGGGCCTATGGATGAGCAGTTCTTC. Translation: CSASGLAGGPMDEQFF.

J is TRBJ2-5 and V is TRBV2; D gene uncertain. The CDR3 is 8 amino acids. V shed 5 bases and J shed 13 bases, with 5 bases lying between them. Germline V gene data show CDR1 as SNHLY and CDR2 as FYNNEI. The CDR3 reads CASSSPYF. The CDR3 DNA reads TGTGCCAGCAGTTCACCGTACTTC.

This clonotype has only one observation. Given a far larger clone just one base away, this is likely a sequencing read error. V usage is TRBV11-2 and J usage is TRBJ2-3; D unresolved. Germline V gives CDR1 SGHAT, CDR2 FQNNGV. The CDR3 has 13 residues. The CDR3 spells CASSFDSIYEQHF. Written as DNA, the CDR3 is TGTGCCAGCAGCTTCGACTCAATATACGAGCAGCACTTC.

This clonotype was detected ten times or more. V usage is TRBV11-2 and J usage is TRBJ1-4; TRBD1 aligns across 8 bases. Germline-derived CDR1 and CDR2 are SGHAT and FQNNGV. This CDR3 has 12 amino acids. Losses at the gene ends were 5 bases for V and 15 bases for J; bases not matched to a gene: 8. CDR3 nucleotide sequence: TGTGCCAGCAGCCAATCGGACAGGGAATTGTTTTTT. Translated, it gives CASSQSDRELFF. The variable domain in full, completed from reference TRBV11-2 and TRBJ1-4, reads EAGVAQSPRYKIIEKRQSVAFWCNPISGHATLYWYQQILGQGPKLLIQFQNNGVVDDSQLPKDRFSAERLKGVDSTLKIQPAKLEDSAVYLCASSQSDRELFFGSGTQLSVL.